This T cell receptor beta chain was identified during a study of blood T cell repertoires in COVID-19. The CDR3 has 12 amino acids. The ends were cut back, 2 bases at V and 6 bases at J, with 10 bases in the middle. In germline, CDR1 is GTSNPN, CDR2 SVGIG (reference sequence). Clones were read by immunoSEQ multiplex PCR, and TCRdb kept only the in-frame ones, dropping some. Among 650,000 to 800,000 clones listed, 70% to 90% were seen once. The chain links TRBV30 to TRBJ1-1; D gene unclear. The sample comprised peripheral blood. The origin of this receptor is a young woman with acute or convalescent COVID-19. In DNA form, the CDR3 reads TGTGCCTGGAGTATCCGGGTAGCTGAAGCTTTCTTT. Its protein is CAWSIRVAEAFF. The full variable domain, its missing parts supplied by reference TRBV30 and TRBJ1-1, is SQTIHQWPATLVQPVGSPLSLECTVEGTSNPNLYWYRQAAGRGLQLLFYSVGIGQISSEVPQNLSASRPQDRQFILSSKKLLLSDSGFYLCAWSIRVAEAFFGQGTRLTVV.